Listed here is a single T cell receptor beta chain. Its antigen is not known. Trimming took 7 bases from V and 1 from J, leaving 25 bases between them. Germline CDR1 reads SQVTM; CDR2 reads ANQGSEA. The CDR3 extends over 17 amino acids. This sample was included in a study of cytomegalovirus exposure and HLA in healthy donors. Findings and limits, study-wide: Later analysis identified several of the most significant clusters that appeared linked to common viral pathogens. The study put some 160 TCR beta chains on its list as cytomegalovirus-associated. In a later analysis, HLA-C alleles had the fewest associated TCRs, DRB1 alleles the most.

The PCR was carried out with 60 Vbeta primers and 13 Jbeta primers. Libraries were prepared by immunoSEQ multiplex PCR; TCRdb keeps only in-frame clonotypes and omits some of them. Recorded for this sample: about 33,000 clones. Input material: PBMCs. The V call is TRBV29-1, the J call TRBJ1-1, with a weak D call TRBD1 (6 bases). This TCR came from a man aged 40-49 years in good health and CMV-seronegative. The CDR3 nucleotides are TGCAGCGCCCAGTGGGGACATCTGGTAGTCGGGAACACTGAAGCTTTCTTT. It specifies CSAQWGHLVVGNTEAFF.